A single sample is the source of the 18 T cell receptor beta chains below, sequenced in a study of CD8 T cells in ankylosing spondylitis. TCRdb reprocessed the 5' RACE reads via MiXCR and lists one record per CDR3 protein. The table shows 150,000 to 200,000 distinct CDR3 sequences, with 11% occurring only once. Sequenced material: blood, either unsorted or a sorted T cell fraction (not recorded which). These receptors were obtained from a male donor with ankylosing spondylitis or in good health (not recorded which).

This clonotype was recorded at least ten times. The chain recombines TRBV5-1 with TRBJ1-2, with 7 bases aligning to TRBD1. This CDR3 is built from 14 residues. Germline V CDR1 and CDR2: SGHRS, YFSETQ. V lost 4 bases and J lost 2; bases outside the gene matches: 5. CDR3 residues: CASSPGQLNYGYTF. The CDR3 DNA is TGCGCCAGCAGCCCGGGACAGCTAAACTATGGCTACACCTTC.

This clonotype was observed at least ten times. Here the CDR3 reads CASSPGGTKYNEQFF. The CDR3 nucleotides read TGTGCCAGCAGCCCCGGTGGGACTAAATACAATGAGCAGTTCTTC. The chain links TRBV28 to TRBJ2-1, with TRBD2 identical over 7 bases. CDR1 MDHEN and CDR2 SYDVKM come from the germline V gene. Trimming removed 6 bases from V and 4 bases from J; junction bases left unmatched: 9. This CDR3 is 15 amino acids long. The full variable domain, rest sourced from reference TRBV28 and TRBJ2-1, is DVKVTQSSRYLVKRTGEKVFLECVQDMDHENMFWYRQDPGLGLRLIYFSYDVKMKEKGDIPEGYSVSREKKERFSLILESASTNQTSMYLCASSPGGTKYNEQFFGPGTRLTVL.

This clonotype was recorded at least ten times. This sequence joins TRBV12-3 or TRBV12-4 and TRBJ2-5; TRBD2 aligns across 13 bases. The length of the CDR3 is 17 residues. V dropped 5 bases and J dropped 5; count of bases not matched to a gene: 11. CDR3 sequence (DNA): TGTGCCAGCAGTCCGGGACTAGCGGGATTGGGCAGGGAGACCCAGTACTTC. It yields the protein CASSPGLAGLGRETQYF.

The gene calls are TRBV11-2 and TRBJ2-7; possibly TRBD1 or TRBD2 for D (5 bases each). Germline-derived CDR1 and CDR2 are SGHAT and FQNNGV. Trimming took off 1 base at V and 11 bases at J, with 9 bases between the two ends. There are 11 residues in the CDR3. For the CDR3, the DNA is TGTGCCAGCAGCTTAGGAGGGGTTGAGTACTTC. Translation gives CASSLGGVEYF.

This clonotype was counted many times. The V and J genes are TRBV5-1 and TRBJ2-3; D call uncertain. This CDR3 region has 12 residues. Per the germline V gene, CDR1 is SGHRS and CDR2 is YFSETQ. V lost 5 bases and J lost 2, with 6 bases in between. CDR3 sequence: CASRINTDTQYF. The CDR3 bases are TGCGCCAGCAGGATTAACACAGATACGCAGTATTTT.

This chain connects TRBV18 to TRBJ2-5; 7 bases are shared with TRBD1. Per germline, CDR1 KGHSH and CDR2 LQKENI. The V segment lost 2 bases and the J segment 4 bases; nucleotides outside the gene matches: 7. The CDR3 loop spans 15 amino acids. The CDR3 bases are TGTGCCAGCTCACCATCCGTCGGGGACAGAGAGACCCAGTACTTC. The encoded protein is CASSPSVGDRETQYF. Filled out from reference TRBV18 and TRBJ2-5, the complete variable domain reads NAGVMQNPRHLVRRRGQEARLRCSPMKGHSHVYWYRQLPEEGLKFMVYLQKENIIDESGMPKERFSAEFPKEGPSILRIQQVVRGDSAAYFCASSPSVGDRETQYFGPGTRLLVL.

This clonotype was counted many times. The chain uses TRBV20-1 and TRBJ1-5; 7 nucleotides agree with TRBD1. CDR1 and CDR2 (germline): DFQATT, SNEGSKA (reference sequence). Losses at the gene ends were 0 bases for V and 3 bases for J; bases not matched to a gene: 5. This CDR3 contains 15 residues. As DNA, the CDR3 is TGCAGTGCTAGAGAGACAGGGAGAAACAATCAGCCCCAGCATTTT. Its translation is CSARETGRNNQPQHF.

In its sample, this clonotype was seen many times. Written as DNA, the CDR3 is TGTGCCAGCAGCCTGTTGAGGACAGGCAGTTTCCAACTTGCCAAAAACATTCAGTACTTC. Translated, it gives CASSLLRTGSFQLAKNIQYF. This chain connects TRBV7-8 to TRBJ2-4, with 7 bases matching TRBD1. After removal of 5 bases from V and 1 base from J, the junction contained 20 bases not matched to a gene. The CDR3 loop spans 20 amino acids. The germline V gene has CDR1 SGHVS and CDR2 FQNEAQ.

In its sample, this clonotype was seen many times. CDR3 protein: CASSLEALNYGYTF. The DNA of the CDR3 is TGCGCCAGCAGCTTGGAGGCCTTAAACTATGGCTACACCTTC. The rearrangement links TRBV5-1 to TRBJ1-2; D uncertain. V was pared by 0 bases and J by 2 bases, with 8 bases between. This CDR3 region has 14 residues. Per the germline V gene, CDR1 is SGHRS and CDR2 is YFSETQ.

The chain combines TRBV5-1 with TRBJ2-7; D ambiguous. Trimming pared 0 bases from V and 6 bases from J, leaving 4 bases between. The CDR3 is 11 amino acids. Germline values: CDR1 SGHRS, CDR2 YFSETQ. The chain's CDR3 is CASSLEREQYF. In DNA, the CDR3 is TGCGCCAGCAGCTTGGAGCGCGAGCAGTACTTC.

J is TRBJ1-2 and V is TRBV4-1; no clear D. CDR3 length: 15 residues. Trimming took 3 bases from V and 2 from J, leaving 13 bases between them. Germline CDR1 is MGHRA and CDR2 is YSYEKL. Here the CDR3 reads CASSQGGSGNYGYTF. The CDR3 nucleotides are TGCGCCAGCAGCCAGGGAGGTTCGGGGAACTATGGCTACACCTTC.

This clonotype is classed as large (0.1 to 1%). J is TRBJ2-2 and V is TRBV12-3 or TRBV12-4; tentatively, D is TRBD2 (6 bases). The CDR3 runs to 15 residues. With 7 bases removed from V and 4 bases from J, the gap between germline ends came to 16 bases. CDR3 region: CASTSALRGTGELFF. The CDR3 DNA sequence: TGTGCCAGCACTAGCGCGCTTCGTGGCACCGGGGAGCTGTTTTTT.

There are many counts of this clonotype. CDR3 DNA: TGTGCCAGCAGCCAAGACAGGGCCCCCTTAAGTGGCTACACCTTC. The encoded protein is CASSQDRAPLSGYTF. V gene TRBV14 combines with J gene TRBJ1-2; perhaps TRBD1 as D (5 bases). The CDR3 is 15 amino acids. Germline V gene lookup returns CDR1 SGHDN and CDR2 FVKESK. V shed 0 bases and J shed 7 bases, with 15 bases lying between them.

This clonotype showed up many times. The chain combines TRBV12-3 or TRBV12-4 with TRBJ2-1; 12 bases are shared with TRBD2. CDR3 length equals 16 residues. The V and J ends lost 3 bases and 1 base, in that order; junction bases with no gene match: 1. The CDR3 reads CASSFGTSGSYNEQFF. Here the CDR3 DNA reads TGTGCCAGCAGTTTCGGGACTAGCGGGTCCTACAATGAGCAGTTCTTC.

This clonotype came up many times. This rearrangement joins TRBV20-1 to TRBJ2-1; a possible D gene is TRBD2 (5 bases). CDR1 is DFQATT and CDR2 is SNEGSKA in the germline V gene (reference sequence). V gave up 5 bases and J gave up 6 bases, with 17 bases separating them. CDR3 length: 14 amino acids. CDR3 sequence reads: CSAGPGAALNEQFF. CDR3 DNA: TGCAGTGCTGGCCCTGGAGCGGCCCTCAATGAGCAGTTCTTC.

This clonotype was detected many times. The V call is TRBV4-3, the J call TRBJ1-6, with D perhaps matching TRBD1 (5 bases). V was cut by 0 bases and J by 5 bases, with 11 bases left in between. Germline CDR1 and CDR2: LGHNA and YSLEER. This CDR3 contains 16 residues. CDR3 region: CASSQDTGTDNSPLHF. CDR3 coding DNA: TGCGCCAGCAGCCAAGATACCGGGACGGATAATTCACCCCTCCACTTT.

Ten or more counts support this clonotype. The chain combines TRBV5-6 with TRBJ2-3, with D tentatively TRBD1 (5 bases). The CDR3 extends over 13 amino acids. Germline V gives CDR1 SGHDT, CDR2 YYEEEE. V lost 5 bases to trimming and J lost 1 base, with 8 bases between them. In DNA, the CDR3 is TGTGCCAGCAGGGGGCGCGGCACAGATACGCAGTATTTT. Translating it yields CASRGRGTDTQYF.

There are many counts of this clonotype. V and J are TRBV15 and TRBJ2-1; no clear D. The CDR3 is 14 residues long. Germline values: CDR1 LNHNV, CDR2 YYDKDF (reference sequence). The V end lost 0 bases, the J end lost 12 bases, and 15 bases lay between the germline ends. CDR3 sequence reads: CATSRDAPGSMQFF. CDR3 nucleotides: TGTGCCACCAGCAGAGATGCTCCTGGGTCGATGCAGTTCTTC.